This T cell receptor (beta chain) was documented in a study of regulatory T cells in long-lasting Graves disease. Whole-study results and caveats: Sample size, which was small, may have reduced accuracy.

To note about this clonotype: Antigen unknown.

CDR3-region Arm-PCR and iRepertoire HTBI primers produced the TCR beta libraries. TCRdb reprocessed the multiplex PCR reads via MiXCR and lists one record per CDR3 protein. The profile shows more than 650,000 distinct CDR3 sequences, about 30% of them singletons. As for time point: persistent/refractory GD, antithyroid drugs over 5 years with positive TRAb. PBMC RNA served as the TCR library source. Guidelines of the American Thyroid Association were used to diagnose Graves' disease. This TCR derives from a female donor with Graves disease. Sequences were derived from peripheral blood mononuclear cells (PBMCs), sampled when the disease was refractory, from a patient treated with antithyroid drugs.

In DNA, the CDR3 is TGCGCCAGCAGCTTGGTAGGAGGTGGGGCCGCTGAAGCTTTCTTT. This translates into CASSLVGGGAAEAFF. The chain recombines TRBV5-1 with TRBJ1-1, with D perhaps matching TRBD1 (5 bases). Germline V gene sequence: CDR1 SGHRS, CDR2 YFSETQ. Trimming removed 0 bases at V and 6 bases at J, with 15 bases between. This CDR3 is 15 amino acids long.